This is a list of T cell receptor beta chains from one sample in a study of cytomegalovirus exposure and HLA in healthy donors. Some clones are missing from TCRdb's copy, which holds only in-frame ones; the method was immunoSEQ multiplex PCR. This sample carries about 130,000 clones, 85% to 90% of them seen once, and the ten largest clones take 3% to 3.5%. The sample taken for sequencing was PBMCs. Receptor source: a man aged 25 to 40 in good health and CMV-seronegative. Both conserved end residues are part of each CDR3. D genes are given only for firm matches. Clone size appears in some rows only: once, few, many, or a class for an expanded clone.

J gene: TRBJ2-7; clone size: -; D gene: TRBD1; V gene: TRBV12-5; CDR3 protein: CASVSGDRAKNEQYF; CDR3 DNA: TGTGCTAGTGTCTCTGGGGACAGGGCGAAGAACGAGCAGTACTTC
J gene: TRBJ1-6; clone size: once; D gene: -; V gene: TRBV25-1; CDR3 protein: CASSGNRVGPYNSPLHF; CDR3 DNA: TGTGCCAGCAGTGGGAACAGGGTTGGGCCCTATAATTCACCCCTCCACTTT
J gene: TRBJ1-1; clone size: -; D gene: TRBD1; V gene: TRBV5-1; CDR3 protein: CASSFAGGNTEAFF; CDR3 DNA: TGCGCCAGCAGCTTTGCAGGGGGGAACACTGAAGCTTTCTTT
J gene: TRBJ2-7; clone size: -; D gene: -; V gene: TRBV27; CDR3 protein: CASSWGSHYEQYF; CDR3 DNA: TGTGCCAGCAGTTGGGGCAGTCACTACGAGCAGTACTTC
J gene: TRBJ2-7; clone size: -; D gene: TRBD1; V gene: TRBV6-1; CDR3 protein: CASSDGTGGPYEQYF; CDR3 DNA: TGTGCCAGCAGTGACGGGACAGGGGGGCCCTACGAGCAGTACTTC
J gene: TRBJ2-1; clone size: -; D gene: TRBD1; V gene: TRBV5-1; CDR3 protein: CASSLVQGADNEQFF; CDR3 DNA: TGCGCCAGCAGCTTGGTCCAGGGGGCGGACAATGAGCAGTTCTTC
J gene: TRBJ1-6; clone size: -; D gene: TRBD1; V gene: TRBV5-8; CDR3 protein: CASSYGQGSRAYNSPLHF; CDR3 DNA: TGTGCCAGCAGCTACGGACAGGGGTCGAGGGCCTATAATTCACCCCTCCACTTT
J gene: TRBJ1-1; clone size: -; D gene: TRBD1; V gene: TRBV4-1; CDR3 protein: CASSQGDRLNTEAFF; CDR3 DNA: TGCGCCAGCAGCCAAGGGGACAGGTTGAACACTGAAGCTTTCTTT
J gene: TRBJ2-7; clone size: -; D gene: TRBD1; V gene: TRBV19; CDR3 protein: CASSMDRGYEQYF; CDR3 DNA: TGTGCCAGTAGTATGGACAGGGGCTACGAGCAGTACTTC
J gene: TRBJ2-1; clone size: -; D gene: -; V gene: TRBV7-2; CDR3 protein: CASSASVAISYNEQFF; CDR3 DNA: TGTGCCAGCAGCGCCTCCGTAGCGATCTCCTACAATGAGCAGTTCTTC
J gene: TRBJ2-7; clone size: -; D gene: -; V gene: TRBV6-5; CDR3 protein: CASSPDRLQEQYF; CDR3 DNA: TGTGCCAGCAGCCCTGACAGGCTTCAGGAGCAGTACTTC
J gene: TRBJ2-1; clone size: -; D gene: -; V gene: TRBV6-1; CDR3 protein: CASIGQQAYNEQFF; CDR3 DNA: TGTGCCAGCATTGGACAGCAGGCCTACAATGAGCAGTTCTTC
J gene: TRBJ2-5; clone size: -; D gene: TRBD2; V gene: TRBV5-5; CDR3 protein: CASSFLSGALQETQYF; CDR3 DNA: TGTGCCAGCAGCTTCCTTAGCGGGGCCCTCCAAGAGACCCAGTACTTC
J gene: TRBJ2-7; clone size: once; D gene: TRBD1; V gene: TRBV4-1; CDR3 protein: CASSRSGTGVYEQYF; CDR3 DNA: TGCGCCAGCAGCCGATCCGGGACAGGAGTCTACGAGCAGTACTTC
J gene: TRBJ1-5; clone size: -; D gene: -; V gene: TRBV6-5; CDR3 protein: CASSLGQYSNQPQHF; CDR3 DNA: TGTGCCAGCAGCCTAGGACAGTATAGCAATCAGCCCCAGCATTTT
J gene: TRBJ2-1; clone size: -; D gene: -; V gene: TRBV9; CDR3 protein: CASSVDGRGGGEQFF; CDR3 DNA: TGTGCCAGCAGCGTAGATGGTCGGGGAGGGGGTGAGCAGTTCTTC
J gene: TRBJ1-6; clone size: -; D gene: -; V gene: TRBV15; CDR3 protein: CATSRKGVEWNSPLHF; CDR3 DNA: TGTGCCACCAGCCGGAAGGGGGTAGAATGGAATTCACCCCTCCACTTT
J gene: TRBJ1-2; clone size: once; D gene: -; V gene: TRBV4-1; CDR3 protein: CASSQDPGLFPYGYTF; CDR3 DNA: TGCGCCAGCAGCCAAGACCCGGGACTTTTCCCCTATGGCTACACCTTC
J gene: TRBJ1-1; clone size: -; D gene: -; V gene: TRBV4-1; CDR3 protein: CASTPGQAHTEAFF; CDR3 DNA: TGCGCCAGCACCCCCGGCCAGGCCCACACTGAAGCTTTCTTT
J gene: TRBJ2-1; clone size: -; D gene: -; V gene: TRBV4-3; CDR3 protein: CASSRGLSYNEQFF; CDR3 DNA: TGCGCCAGCAGCCGGGGCCTCTCCTACAATGAGCAGTTCTTC
J gene: TRBJ2-7; clone size: -; D gene: TRBD1; V gene: TRBV27; CDR3 protein: CASSSVFGDRGSYEQYF; CDR3 DNA: TGTGCCAGCAGCTCAGTTTTTGGGGACAGGGGGTCCTACGAGCAGTACTTC
J gene: TRBJ2-7; clone size: -; D gene: -; V gene: TRBV25-1; CDR3 protein: CASRTSSWSRGYEQYF; CDR3 DNA: TGTGCCAGCAGGACTTCATCCTGGAGTAGGGGTTACGAGCAGTACTTC
J gene: TRBJ2-1; clone size: -; D gene: TRBD1; V gene: TRBV10-3; CDR3 protein: CATRGGTGGDEQFF; CDR3 DNA: TGTGCCACTAGAGGAGGGACAGGGGGGGATGAGCAGTTCTTC
J gene: TRBJ2-3; clone size: -; D gene: TRBD2; V gene: TRBV27; CDR3 protein: CASSLERAGGSTDTQYF; CDR3 DNA: TGTGCCAGCAGTTTAGAGAGAGCGGGGGGGAGCACAGATACGCAGTATTTT
J gene: TRBJ2-7; clone size: -; D gene: TRBD1; V gene: TRBV4-2; CDR3 protein: CASSQVGQGLAGAYEQYF; CDR3 DNA: TGTGCCAGCAGCCAAGTGGGACAGGGGCTCGCGGGGGCCTACGAGCAGTACTTC
J gene: TRBJ1-2; clone size: -; D gene: TRBD1; V gene: TRBV2; CDR3 protein: CASLGQGKENGYTF; CDR3 DNA: TGTGCCAGCCTAGGACAGGGGAAAGAGAATGGCTACACCTTC
J gene: TRBJ2-1; clone size: once; D gene: TRBD1; V gene: TRBV7-9; CDR3 protein: CASSLDRGLVSYNEQFF; CDR3 DNA: TGTGCCAGCAGCTTAGACAGGGGCCTCGTCTCCTACAATGAGCAGTTCTTC
J gene: TRBJ1-1; clone size: -; D gene: TRBD1; V gene: TRBV19; CDR3 protein: CASSILQGANTEAFF; CDR3 DNA: TGTGCCAGTAGTATTTTACAGGGGGCTAACACTGAAGCTTTCTTT
J gene: TRBJ2-1; clone size: -; D gene: TRBD1; V gene: TRBV4-1; CDR3 protein: CASSQGTGHNEQFF; CDR3 DNA: TGCGCCAGCAGCCAAGGGACAGGGCACAATGAGCAGTTCTTC
J gene: TRBJ2-7; clone size: -; D gene: TRBD1; V gene: TRBV7-2; CDR3 protein: CASSLVSQGARYEQYF; CDR3 DNA: TGTGCCAGCAGCTTAGTATCACAGGGGGCTCGCTACGAGCAGTACTTC
J gene: TRBJ1-4; clone size: -; D gene: -; V gene: TRBV7-9; CDR3 protein: CASSSLGAHPEKLFF; CDR3 DNA: TGTGCCAGCAGCTCCCTGGGGGCCCATCCTGAAAAACTGTTTTTT
J gene: TRBJ2-6; clone size: -; D gene: -; V gene: TRBV7-2; CDR3 protein: CASSSYGGSSGANVLTF; CDR3 DNA: TGTGCCAGCAGCTCTTATGGGGGCAGCTCTGGGGCCAACGTCCTGACTTTC
J gene: TRBJ1-2; clone size: -; D gene: -; V gene: TRBV10-3; CDR3 protein: CAITRQENNGYTF; CDR3 DNA: TGTGCCATTACTCGACAGGAGAACAATGGCTACACCTTC
J gene: TRBJ2-1; clone size: once; D gene: TRBD2; V gene: TRBV13; CDR3 protein: CASSLGRLAGGHDNEQFF; CDR3 DNA: TGTGCCAGCAGCTTAGGGCGACTAGCGGGGGGGCACGACAATGAGCAGTTCTTC
J gene: TRBJ1-5; clone size: few; D gene: -; V gene: TRBV6-5; CDR3 protein: CASRRQANQPQHF; CDR3 DNA: TGTGCCAGCAGGAGACAGGCTAATCAGCCCCAGCATTTT
J gene: TRBJ1-1; clone size: -; D gene: -; V gene: TRBV11-2; CDR3 protein: CASSFGSANTEAFF; CDR3 DNA: TGTGCCAGCAGCTTCGGGAGTGCGAACACTGAAGCTTTCTTT
J gene: TRBJ2-1; clone size: -; D gene: -; V gene: TRBV7-9; CDR3 protein: CASSLGTVRSYNEQFF; CDR3 DNA: TGTGCCAGCAGCTTAGGAACAGTACGCTCCTACAATGAGCAGTTCTTC